The 9 T cell receptor beta chains in this list originate from one sample, sequenced in a study of spatial heterogeneity in lung cancer (dated by TCRdb to the late 2010s). Their specific antigens are unknown. Overall results and qualifications from the work: The tumor nonsynonymous mutation count correlated with the number of expanded intratumoral alpha and beta TCRs.

The library came from 5' RACE. The sequencer listed for this sample is NextSeq 500. The raw public data were reprocessed by TCRdb itself: fastp quality trimming at Q25, MiXCR clonotype calling, in-frame beta chains only. Records with the same CDR3 protein are collapsed into one entry carrying the most frequent genes and DNA. The sample table contains approximately 9,500 distinct CDR3 sequences; only one count was recorded for 4.5% of them. The top ten clonotypes cover around a tenth of the sample. Sample time point, as interpreted from the label and publication: sample taken at primary tumor resection. The sequencing used lung tumor tissue, collected at surgery. These receptors were obtained from a female donor with early-stage non-small cell lung cancer.

By its share, this clonotype is medium-sized (0.01 to 0.1%). The chain combines TRBV12-3 or TRBV12-4 with TRBJ2-3; D is perhaps TRBD2 (5 bases). The V end lost 6 bases, the J end lost 6 bases, and 16 bases lay between the germline ends. The length of the CDR3 is 14 residues. The CDR3 DNA sequence: TGTGCCAGCAGGACTCCAAAATGGGAGGATACGCAGTATTTT. Translating it yields CASRTPKWEDTQYF.

This clonotype was detected many times. V and J are TRBV4-1 and TRBJ2-7; the match to TRBD2 covers 11 bases. The J segment lost 9 bases and the V segment lost 4 bases, leaving 11 bases of the junction unmatched. Germline CDR1 and CDR2: MGHRA and YSYEKL. CDR3 size: 15 residues. The CDR3 DNA reads as TGCGCCAGCAGCCCCTTACTAGCGGGAGAGCGCGGGCAGTACTTC. Translating gives CASSPLLAGERGQYF.

By share of the sample, this clonotype is medium-sized (0.01 to 0.1%). The chain combines TRBV28 with TRBJ2-5; D might be TRBD1 or TRBD2, each matching 6 bases. Trimming took off 3 bases at V and 2 bases at J, with 19 bases between the two ends. The germline V gene has CDR1 MDHEN and CDR2 SYDVKM. The CDR3 is made up of 17 amino acids. The CDR3 loop is CASSFLGGEREQETQYF. The DNA for the CDR3 is TGTGCCAGCAGTTTCCTCGGGGGCGAAAGAGAACAAGAGACCCAGTACTTC.

This clonotype was observed many times. V usage is TRBV7-9 and J usage is TRBJ2-2; TRBD1 agrees at 7 bases. V shed 4 bases and J 2 bases; nucleotides not matched to a gene: 4. This CDR3 comprises 15 residues. Germline CDR1 is SEHNR and CDR2 is FQNEAQ (reference sequence). The CDR3 DNA reads as TGTGCCAGCAGCTCCCGGGACAGCAACACCGGGGAGCTGTTTTTT. Protein product: CASSSRDSNTGELFF.

This clonotype occurred many times. The chain employs TRBV20-1 and TRBJ2-1; perhaps TRBD2 as D (6 bases). V dropped 7 bases and J dropped 0 bases, with 16 bases sitting between them. CDR3 length: 15 amino acids. CDR1 and CDR2 from the germline V gene are DFQATT and SNEGSKA (reference sequence). CDR3 nucleotide sequence: TGCAGTGTCCCGCCGACCGGGAGCTCCTACAATGAGCAGTTCTTC. It yields the protein CSVPPTGSSYNEQFF.

This clonotype qualifies as medium-sized. The chain joins TRBV6-1 to TRBJ1-6, with D tentatively TRBD1 (5 bases). In germline, CDR1 is MNHNS, CDR2 SASEGT. The CDR3 is 14 amino acids. The V end was cut by 6 bases, the J end by 8 bases, with 14 bases between. CDR3 region: CASSRGPIDSPLHF. DNA for the CDR3: TGTGCCAGCAGCCGGGGCCCGATAGATTCACCCCTCCACTTT.

This clonotype was seen a handful of times. CDR3 protein: CATSTGRAGTGELFF. The CDR3 region has the DNA TGTGCCACCAGCACCGGGAGGGCCGGCACCGGGGAGCTGTTTTTT. The rearrangement joins TRBV15 to TRBJ2-2, with TRBD2 matching over 8 bases. The length of the CDR3 is 15 residues. J lost 4 bases, V lost 4 bases, and 5 bases had no gene match. Germline CDR1 LNHNV, CDR2 YYDKDF (reference sequence).

In this sample, this clonotype turned up many times. This chain uses TRBV28 with TRBJ2-7; TRBD1 matches at 10 bases. Trimming cost V 4 bases and J 5 bases; bases outside gene matches: 11. Per germline, CDR1 MDHEN and CDR2 SYDVKM. The CDR3 length is 16 residues. Here the CDR3 DNA reads TGTGCCAGCAGTTCCCCCTCCACCGGGACAGGGGACGAGCAGTACTTC. Encoded protein: CASSSPSTGTGDEQYF.

This clonotype appeared many times. The chain carries TRBV20-1 and TRBJ2-1; TRBD1 matches 10 bases. The CDR3 runs to 13 residues. Germline lookup yields CDR1 DFQATT and CDR2 SNEGSKA (reference sequence). Trimming took 8 bases from V and 7 from J; bases not matched to a gene: 8. This CDR3 is CSQCRDRGNEQFF. The CDR3 DNA sequence: TGCAGTCAATGCCGGGACAGGGGAAATGAGCAGTTCTTC.